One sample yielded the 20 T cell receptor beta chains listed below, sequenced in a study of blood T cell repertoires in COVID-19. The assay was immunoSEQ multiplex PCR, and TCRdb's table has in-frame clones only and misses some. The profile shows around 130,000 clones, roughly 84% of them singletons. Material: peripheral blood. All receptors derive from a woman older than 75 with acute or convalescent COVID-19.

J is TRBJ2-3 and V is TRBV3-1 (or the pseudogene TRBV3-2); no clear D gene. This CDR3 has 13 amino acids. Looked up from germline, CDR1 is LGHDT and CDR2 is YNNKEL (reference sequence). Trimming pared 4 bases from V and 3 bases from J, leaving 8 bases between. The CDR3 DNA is TGTGCCAGCAGCCGTACAGATACAGATACGCAGTATTTT. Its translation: CASSRTDTDTQYF.

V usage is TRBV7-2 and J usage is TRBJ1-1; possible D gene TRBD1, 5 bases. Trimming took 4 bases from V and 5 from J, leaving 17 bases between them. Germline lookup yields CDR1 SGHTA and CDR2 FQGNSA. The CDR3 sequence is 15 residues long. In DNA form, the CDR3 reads TGTGCCAGCAGCTCCCTGGGTGGGGCGCGGACTGAAGCTTTCTTT. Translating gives CASSSLGGARTEAFF.

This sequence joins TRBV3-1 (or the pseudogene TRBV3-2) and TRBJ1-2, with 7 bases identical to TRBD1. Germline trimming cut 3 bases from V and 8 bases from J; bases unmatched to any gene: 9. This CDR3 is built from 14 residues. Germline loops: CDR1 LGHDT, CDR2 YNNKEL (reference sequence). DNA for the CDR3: TGTGCCAGCAGCCATGAACAGGGGATTCGCGGCTACACCTTC. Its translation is CASSHEQGIRGYTF.

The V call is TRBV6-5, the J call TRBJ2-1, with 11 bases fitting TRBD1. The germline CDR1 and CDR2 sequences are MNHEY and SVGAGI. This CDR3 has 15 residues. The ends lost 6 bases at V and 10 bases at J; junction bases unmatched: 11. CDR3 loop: CASSPDRGRGWEQFF. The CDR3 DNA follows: TGTGCCAGCAGCCCGGACAGGGGGCGCGGTTGGGAGCAGTTCTTC.

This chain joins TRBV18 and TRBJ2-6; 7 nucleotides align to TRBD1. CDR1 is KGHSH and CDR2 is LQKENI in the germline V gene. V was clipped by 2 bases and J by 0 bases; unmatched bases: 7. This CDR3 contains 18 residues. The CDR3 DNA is TGTGCCAGCTCACCAAGACAGGGAGTAGGCTCTGGGGCCAACGTCCTGACTTTC. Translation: CASSPRQGVGSGANVLTF. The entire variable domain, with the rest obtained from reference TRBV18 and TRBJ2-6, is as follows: NAGVMQNPRHLVRRRGQEARLRCSPMKGHSHVYWYRQLPEEGLKFMVYLQKENIIDESGMPKERFSAEFPKEGPSILRIQQVVRGDSAAYFCASSPRQGVGSGANVLTFGAGSRLTVL.

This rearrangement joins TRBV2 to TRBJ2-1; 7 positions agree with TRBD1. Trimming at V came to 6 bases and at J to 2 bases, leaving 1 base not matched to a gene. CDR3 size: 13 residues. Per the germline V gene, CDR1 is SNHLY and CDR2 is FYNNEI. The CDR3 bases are TGTGCCAGCAGGACAGGGACCTACAATGAGCAGTTCTTC. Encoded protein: CASRTGTYNEQFF.

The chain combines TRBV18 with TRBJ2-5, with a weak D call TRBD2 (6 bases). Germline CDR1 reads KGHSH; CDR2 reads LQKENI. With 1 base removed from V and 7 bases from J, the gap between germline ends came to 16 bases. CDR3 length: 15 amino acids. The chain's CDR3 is CASSPQSDGGRTQYF. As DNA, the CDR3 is TGTGCCAGCTCACCACAGTCGGACGGAGGGAGGACCCAGTACTTC.

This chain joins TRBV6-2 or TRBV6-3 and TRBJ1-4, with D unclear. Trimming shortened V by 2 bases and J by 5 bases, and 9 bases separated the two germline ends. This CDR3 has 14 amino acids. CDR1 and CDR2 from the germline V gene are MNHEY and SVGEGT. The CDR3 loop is CASSYPGWNEKLFF. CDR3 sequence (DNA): TGTGCCAGCAGTTACCCGGGGTGGAATGAAAAACTGTTTTTT.

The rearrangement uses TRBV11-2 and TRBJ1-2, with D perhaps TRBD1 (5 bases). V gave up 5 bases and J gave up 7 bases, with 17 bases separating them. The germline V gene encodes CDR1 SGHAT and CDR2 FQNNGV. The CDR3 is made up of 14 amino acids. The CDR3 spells CASSQRQMGRGYTF. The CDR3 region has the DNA TGTGCCAGCAGCCAACGACAGATGGGCCGTGGCTACACCTTC.

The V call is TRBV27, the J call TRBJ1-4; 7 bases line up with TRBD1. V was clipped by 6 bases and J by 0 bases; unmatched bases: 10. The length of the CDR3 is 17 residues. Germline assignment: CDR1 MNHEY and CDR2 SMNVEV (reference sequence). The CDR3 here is CASRMSGTGATNEKLFF. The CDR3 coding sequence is TGTGCCAGCAGGATGTCGGGCACAGGGGCAACTAATGAAAAACTGTTTTTT.

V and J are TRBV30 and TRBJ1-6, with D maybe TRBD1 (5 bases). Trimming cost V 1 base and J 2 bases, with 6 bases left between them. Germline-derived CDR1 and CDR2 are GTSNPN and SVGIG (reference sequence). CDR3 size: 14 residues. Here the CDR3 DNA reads TGTGCCTGGAGTGCAGGGACCTATAATTCACCCCTCCACTTT. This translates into CAWSAGTYNSPLHF.

In DNA form, the CDR3 reads TGTGCCAGCAGCCCTATCGGGGGGGGACTGTACCAAGAGACCCAGTACTTC. This sequence encodes CASSPIGGGLYQETQYF. The V call is TRBV7-2, the J call TRBJ2-5, with TRBD2 identical over 8 bases. The CDR3 covers 17 residues. V lost 5 bases to trimming and J lost 0 bases; unmatched junction nucleotides: 11. The germline V gene has CDR1 SGHTA and CDR2 FQGNSA. The complete variable domain, with remaining parts taken from reference TRBV7-2 and TRBJ2-5, reads GAGVSQSPSNKVTEKGKDVELRCDPISGHTALYWYRQSLGQGLEFLIYFQGNSAPDKSGLPSDRFSAERTGGSVSTLTIQRTQQEDSAVYLCASSPIGGGLYQETQYFGPGTRLLVL.

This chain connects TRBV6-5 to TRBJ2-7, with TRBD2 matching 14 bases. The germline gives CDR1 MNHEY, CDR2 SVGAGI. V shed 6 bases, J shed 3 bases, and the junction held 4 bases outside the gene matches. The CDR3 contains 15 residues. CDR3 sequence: CASRGTSGGYYEQYF. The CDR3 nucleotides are TGTGCCAGCAGGGGGACTAGCGGGGGTTACTACGAGCAGTACTTC.

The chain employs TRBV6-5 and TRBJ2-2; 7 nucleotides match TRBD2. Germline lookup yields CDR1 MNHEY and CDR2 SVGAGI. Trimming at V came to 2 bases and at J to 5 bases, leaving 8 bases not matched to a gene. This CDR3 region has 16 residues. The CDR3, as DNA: TGTGCCAGCAGTTACGCGAGCGGGGCCGGGACCGGGGAGCTGTTTTTT. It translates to CASSYASGAGTGELFF.

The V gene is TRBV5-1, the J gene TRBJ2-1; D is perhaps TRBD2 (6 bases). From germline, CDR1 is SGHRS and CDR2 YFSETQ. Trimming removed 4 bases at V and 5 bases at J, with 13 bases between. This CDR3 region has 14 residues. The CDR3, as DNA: TGCGCCAGCAGCCCGGGGACTTTTAACAATGAGCAGTTCTTC. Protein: CASSPGTFNNEQFF.

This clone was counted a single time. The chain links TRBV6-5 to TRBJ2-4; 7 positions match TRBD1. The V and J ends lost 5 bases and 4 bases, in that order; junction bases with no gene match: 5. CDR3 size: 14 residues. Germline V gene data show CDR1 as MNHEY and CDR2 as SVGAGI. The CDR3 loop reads CASSPLGQKNIQYF. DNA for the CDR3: TGTGCCAGCAGTCCTCTGGGACAGAAAAACATTCAGTACTTC.

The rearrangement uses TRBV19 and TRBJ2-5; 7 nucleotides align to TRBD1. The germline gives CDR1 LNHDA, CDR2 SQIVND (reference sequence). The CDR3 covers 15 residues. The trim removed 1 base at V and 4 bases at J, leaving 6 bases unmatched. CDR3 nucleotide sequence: TGTGCCAGTAGTATAGTGACAGGGAATCGAGAGACCCAGTACTTC. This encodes CASSIVTGNRETQYF.

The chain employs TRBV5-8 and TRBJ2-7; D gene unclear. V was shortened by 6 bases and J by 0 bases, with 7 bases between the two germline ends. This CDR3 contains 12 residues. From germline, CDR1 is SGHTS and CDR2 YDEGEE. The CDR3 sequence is CASTMSSYEQYF. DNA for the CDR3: TGTGCCAGCACTATGAGCTCCTACGAGCAGTACTTC. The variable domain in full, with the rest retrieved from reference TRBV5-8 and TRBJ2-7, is EAGVTQSPTHLIKTRGQQATLRCSPISGHTSVYWYQQALGLGLQFLLWYDEGEERNRGNFPPRFSGRQFPNYSSELNVNALELEDSALYLCASTMSSYEQYFGPGTRLTVT.

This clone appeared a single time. The CDR3 reads CASSLEYQGLYEQYF. The CDR3 nucleotides read TGTGCCAGCAGCTTAGAATATCAGGGTTTGTACGAGCAGTACTTC. The J gene is TRBJ2-7, the V gene TRBV7-2; D is possibly TRBD1 (5 bases). The CDR3 has 15 amino acids. Deletions cut 1 base from V and 4 bases from J, with 14 bases between. Germline V gene lookup returns CDR1 SGHTA and CDR2 FQGNSA.

The CDR3 region has the DNA TGTGCCTGGACTCAGGACAGCTTCAGCACAGATACGCAGTATTTT. Translation: CAWTQDSFSTDTQYF. The V call is TRBV30, the J call TRBJ2-3, with TRBD1 as a possible D gene (6 bases). The CDR3 is 15 residues long. Between the trimmed V and J ends, which lost 4 bases and 0 bases, there was a span of 14 bases. CDR1 is GTSNPN, CDR2 SVGIG, per germline (reference sequence).